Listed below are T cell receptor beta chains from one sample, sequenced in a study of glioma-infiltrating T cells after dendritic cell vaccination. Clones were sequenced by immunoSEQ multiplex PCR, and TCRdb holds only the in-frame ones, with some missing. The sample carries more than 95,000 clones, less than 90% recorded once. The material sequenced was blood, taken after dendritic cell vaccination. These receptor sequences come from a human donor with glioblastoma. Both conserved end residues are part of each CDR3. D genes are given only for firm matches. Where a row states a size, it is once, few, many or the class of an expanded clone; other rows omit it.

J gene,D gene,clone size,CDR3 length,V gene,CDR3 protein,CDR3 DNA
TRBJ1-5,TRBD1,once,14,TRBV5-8,CASSLQGANQPQHF,TGTGCCAGCAGCTTACAGGGGGCTAATCAGCCCCAGCATTTT
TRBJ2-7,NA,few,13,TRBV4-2,CASSQDSPYEQYF,TGTGCCAGCAGCCAAGATAGTCCCTACGAGCAGTACTTC
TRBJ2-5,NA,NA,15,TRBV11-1,CASSPGAGLGETQYF,TGTGCCAGCAGCCCCGGGGCGGGGCTCGGGGAGACCCAGTACTTC
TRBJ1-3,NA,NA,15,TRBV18,CASSLTTGSGNTIYF,TGTGCCAGCTCACTAACGACAGGATCAGGAAACACCATATATTTT
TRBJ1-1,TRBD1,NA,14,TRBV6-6,CASSFDRGNTEAFF,TGTGCCAGCAGCTTCGACAGGGGAAACACTGAAGCTTTCTTT
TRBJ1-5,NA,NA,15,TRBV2,CASSLDGEGNQPQHF,TGTGCCAGCAGTCTTGACGGGGAAGGGAATCAGCCCCAGCATTTT
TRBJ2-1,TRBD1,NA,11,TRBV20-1,CSVTRGTGWFF,TGCAGTGTTACAAGGGGGACAGGGTGGTTCTTC
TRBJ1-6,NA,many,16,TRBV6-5,CASSYSNQGGNSPLHF,TGTGCCAGCAGTTACTCGAACCAGGGTGGGAATTCACCCCTCCACTTT
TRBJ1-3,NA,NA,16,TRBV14,CASSKQGRNSGNTIYF,TGTGCCAGCAGCAAACAGGGACGAAACTCTGGAAACACCATATATTTT
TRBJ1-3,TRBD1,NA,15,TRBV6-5,CASSRTGGTGNTIYF,TGTGCCAGCAGTCGGACAGGGGGAACAGGAAACACCATATATTTT
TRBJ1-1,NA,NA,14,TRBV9,CASSPNVRNTEAFF,TGTGCCAGCAGCCCGAACGTTAGGAACACTGAAGCTTTCTTT
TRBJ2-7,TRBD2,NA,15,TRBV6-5,CASRTSGSGSYEQYF,TGTGCCAGCAGAACTAGCGGGAGTGGTTCCTACGAGCAGTACTTC
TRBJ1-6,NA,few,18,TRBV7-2,CASSLVFGAGGNNSPLHF,TGTGCCAGCAGCTTAGTTTTCGGGGCTGGGGGCAATAATTCACCCCTCCACTTT
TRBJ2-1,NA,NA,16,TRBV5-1,CASSWWAGASYNEQFF,TGCGCCAGCAGCTGGTGGGCGGGCGCCTCCTACAATGAGCAGTTCTTC
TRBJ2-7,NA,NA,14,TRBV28,CASSSPPGYYEQYF,TGTGCCAGCAGTTCCCCCCCAGGGTACTACGAGCAGTACTTC
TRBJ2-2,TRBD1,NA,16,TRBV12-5,CASGLARTGPHRELFF,TGTGCTAGTGGTTTGGCGCGGACAGGGCCCCACCGGGAGCTGTTTTTT
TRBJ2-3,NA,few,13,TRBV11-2,CASSLAGTDTQYF,TGTGCCAGCAGCTTAGCGGGGACAGATACGCAGTATTTT
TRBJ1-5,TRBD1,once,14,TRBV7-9,CASSLGTGDQPQHF,TGTGCCAGCAGCTTAGGGACAGGTGATCAGCCCCAGCATTTT
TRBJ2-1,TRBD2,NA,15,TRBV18,CASSELADYYNEQFF,TGTGCCAGCTCAGAACTAGCGGATTACTACAATGAGCAGTTCTTC
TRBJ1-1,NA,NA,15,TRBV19,CASSPDGLTRGEAFF,TGTGCCAGTAGTCCGGACGGGTTAACACGGGGGGAAGCTTTCTTT
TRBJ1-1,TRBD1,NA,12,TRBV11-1,CASSSMGQDINF,TGTGCCAGCAGCAGCATGGGACAGGATATAAACTTT
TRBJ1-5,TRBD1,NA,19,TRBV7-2,CASSPGGTEDLYSNQPQHF,TGTGCCAGCAGCCCAGGAGGGACAGAGGATTTATATAGCAATCAGCCCCAGCATTTT